This TCR beta chain originates from a study of CD8 T cells in ankylosing spondylitis. This clonotype has a count of ten or more. The antigen remains unidentified. Findings of the study overall: A subset of motif variants has previously been described in the synovial fluid and blood of reactive arthritis. A motif in TCR beta, a set of eight highly homologous variants, appeared characteristic of ankylosing spondylitis blood. Disease-linked clones were reportedly significantly enriched in matched ankylosing spondylitis synovial fluid.

Quantitative 5'-RACE with molecular barcodes generated TCR beta libraries. TCRdb reanalysed the 5' RACE reads using MiXCR and keeps one entry per CDR3 protein. Of under 250,000 distinct CDR3 sequences listed, about 7% are singletons. The CDR3 consists of 12 residues. V lost 5 bases, J lost 3 bases, and 8 bases lay in between. Germline CDR1 reads SGHRS; CDR2 reads YFSETQ. V is TRBV5-1 and J is TRBJ1-1; D is unresolved. Material: blood, either unsorted or a sorted T cell fraction (not recorded which). This TCR derives from a male donor with ankylosing spondylitis. The CDR3 sequence: CASRIRDTEAFF. The CDR3 bases are TGCGCCAGCAGAATTCGGGACACTGAAGCTTTCTTT.